The rows below give T cell receptor beta chains drawn from one sample of a study of T cells in Graves' hyperthyroidism and ophthalmopathy. Each CDR3 protein gets one entry after TCRdb re-called the multiplex PCR reads with MiXCR. This table has some 620,000 distinct CDR3 sequences, 15% to 20% appearing once. The sequenced material came from blood. The source of these receptors is a woman aged 25 to 39 with Graves' hyperthyroidism. Both conserved end residues are part of each CDR3. The D gene is left open where the match is weak. Expanded clones are given a class, and other clones once, few, many or no size at all.

clone_size	d_call	v_call	j_call	cdr3_aa	cdr3_nt
few	.	TRBV29-1	TRBJ2-7	CSVGRGSGYEQYF	TGCAGCGTTGGTAGGGGGTCTGGATACGAGCAGTACTTC
few	.	TRBV6-1	TRBJ2-2	CASETAGELFF	TGTGCCAGCGAAACAGCCGGGGAGCTGTTTTTT
many	.	TRBV20-1	TRBJ1-1	CSAREGSGTEAFF	TGCAGTGCTAGAGAGGGTAGTGGGACTGAAGCTTTCTTT
few	.	TRBV6-5	TRBJ2-7	CASSYGGGPAYEQYF	TGTGCCAGCAGTTATGGAGGCGGCCCCGCCTACGAGCAGTACTTC
many	TRBD1	TRBV28	TRBJ2-1	CASVKGTGANEQFF	TGTGCCAGTGTAAAGGGGACAGGGGCCAATGAGCAGTTCTTC
.	.	TRBV29-1	TRBJ2-2	CSVEGWGPEAELFF	TGCAGCGTTGAGGGCTGGGGCCCCGAGGCAGAGCTGTTTTTT
many	.	TRBV7-3	TRBJ2-3	CASSLSFGADTQYF	TGTGCCAGCAGCTTAAGTTTCGGGGCAGATACGCAGTATTTT
.	.	TRBV2	TRBJ2-5	CASSTTGSEETQYF	TGTGCCAGCAGTACTACAGGGAGCGAAGAGACCCAGTACTTC
few	.	TRBV4-2	TRBJ2-7	CASSQEDRKTYEQYF	TGTGCCAGCAGCCAAGAGGATAGGAAGACCTACGAGCAGTACTTC
many	.	TRBV12-3/TRBV12-4	TRBJ2-3	CASSHTGITDTQYF	TGTGCCAGCAGCCATACAGGGATCACAGATACGCAGTATTTT
.	TRBD1	TRBV6-1	TRBJ1-2	CASSDGTGTQTGYTF	TGTGCCAGCAGTGACGGGACAGGCACCCAAACTGGCTACACCTTC
many	TRBD1	TRBV28	TRBJ2-2	CASSRTGLTGELFF	TGTGCCAGCAGTCGGACAGGGCTCACCGGGGAGCTGTTTTTT
many	TRBD1	TRBV6-2/TRBV6-3	TRBJ2-7	CASNGPQPRTGTYEQYF	TGTGCCAGCAACGGTCCCCAACCCCGGACAGGTACCTACGAGCAGTACTTC
few	.	TRBV9	TRBJ2-3	CASSVAAARDTQYF	TGTGCCAGCAGCGTCGCAGCTGCGCGGGATACGCAGTATTTT
many	.	TRBV20-1	TRBJ1-1	CSARDGGRGAVNTEAFF	TGCAGTGCTAGAGATGGGGGAAGAGGGGCCGTAAACACTGAAGCTTTCTTT
few	.	TRBV30	TRBJ1-1	CAWSVLLRGTEAFF	TGTGCCTGGAGTGTACTGCTCAGGGGAACTGAAGCTTTCTTT
many	.	TRBV2	TRBJ2-1	CASSEVMGQSLDGRAVNEQFF	TGTGCCAGCAGTGAAGTTATGGGACAGTCACTGGACGGGAGGGCCGTAAATGAGCAGTTCTTC
many	.	TRBV7-2	TRBJ2-3	CASSFPGLLTDTQYF	TGTGCCAGCAGCTTCCCGGGACTGCTCACAGATACGCAGTATTTT
.	.	TRBV7-8	TRBJ1-6	CASSLAGRFSSYNSPLHF	TGTGCCAGCAGCTTAGCGGGTCGGTTCAGCTCCTATAATTCACCCCTCCACTTT
.	TRBD1	TRBV14	TRBJ1-2	CASSLRTGSDGYTF	TGTGCCAGCAGCCTCCGGACAGGATCAGACGGCTACACCTTC
.	.	TRBV9	TRBJ2-3	CASSAVGGSERNTQYF	TGTGCCAGCAGCGCCGTTGGGGGTTCAGAGAGAAATACGCAGTATTTT
once	TRBD1	TRBV28	TRBJ1-1	CASRGQATNTEALF	TGTGCCAGCAGAGGACAGGCGACGAACACTGAAGCTCTCTTT
.	.	TRBV7-9	TRBJ2-2	CASSLGRGGKANTGELFF	TGTGCCAGCAGCTTAGGGAGGGGCGGAAAGGCGAACACCGGGGAGCTGTTTTTT
.	TRBD2	TRBV7-2	TRBJ2-1	CASSSSGRAINNEQFF	TGTGCCAGCAGCTCTAGCGGGAGGGCCATCAACAATGAGCAGTTCTTC
.	.	TRBV7-6	TRBJ1-2	CASSPGTAGYTF	TGTGCCAGCAGCCCAGGGACGGCTGGCTACACCTTC
many	.	TRBV12-5	TRBJ1-1	CASSLVKETQVGTEAFF	TGTGCTAGTAGTTTGGTAAAGGAGACCCAAGTAGGCACTGAAGCTTTCTTT
.	.	TRBV3-1	TRBJ2-3	CASSRPTSSTDTQYF	TGTGCCAGCAGCCGCCCGACGAGCAGCACAGATACGCAGTATTTT
many	.	TRBV2	TRBJ2-1	CASRYSGNNEQFF	TGTGCCAGCAGATACAGCGGAAACAATGAGCAGTTCTTC
.	TRBD2	TRBV18	TRBJ2-7	CASSISGGPHEQYF	TGTGCCAGCTCAATAAGCGGGGGGCCCCACGAGCAGTACTTC
.	TRBD1	TRBV10-3	TRBJ1-2	CATNRGGKYYGYTF	TGTGCCACCAACAGGGGAGGAAAATACTATGGCTACACCTTC
few	.	TRBV5-6	TRBJ1-1	CASSFLRDGEAFF	TGTGCCAGCAGCTTTTTAAGGGACGGTGAAGCTTTCTTT
many	.	TRBV28	TRBJ1-3	CASTSGNTIYF	TGTGCCAGCACCTCTGGAAACACCATATATTTT
.	.	TRBV7-2	TRBJ1-5	CASTSPRNQPQHF	TGTGCCAGCACCAGTCCAAGGAATCAGCCCCAGCATTTT
many	TRBD1	TRBV2	TRBJ2-7	CASRTLTGDDEQYF	TGTGCCAGCAGGACCCTGACAGGGGACGACGAGCAGTACTTC
many	.	TRBV6-2/TRBV6-3	TRBJ1-5	CASRSDSVNQPQHF	TGTGCCAGCAGATCCGACAGCGTCAATCAGCCCCAGCATTTT
.	.	TRBV14	TRBJ1-2	CASSQDDRGYRYTF	TGTGCCAGCAGCCAAGACGATAGGGGGTATCGCTACACCTTC
few	TRBD1	TRBV29-1	TRBJ2-7	CSASFRGRVGEQYF	TGCAGCGCCTCTTTCAGGGGGCGGGTAGGGGAGCAGTACTTC
many	.	TRBV2	TRBJ1-1	CASSVMTNTEAFF	TGTGCCAGCAGTGTGATGACGAACACTGAAGCTTTCTTT
few	.	TRBV5-8	TRBJ1-3	CASAGWLGTGNTIYF	TGTGCCAGCGCAGGTTGGCTGGGCACCGGAAACACCATATATTTT
.	.	TRBV3-1	TRBJ2-3	CASSQDRSVRVSDTQYF	TGTGCCAGCAGCCAAGATAGATCTGTTCGAGTCTCGGATACGCAGTATTTT
many	.	TRBV30	TRBJ2-3	CAWSVNVDTDTQYF	TGTGCCTGGAGTGTAAACGTAGACACAGATACGCAGTATTTT